This TCR beta chain was obtained from a study of T-cell memory formation after mild COVID-19. TCRdb recomputed calls from the 5' RACE reads with MiXCR, one row per CDR3 protein. The sample lists roughly 100,000 distinct CDR3 sequences, around 12% occurring once. The V and J ends lost 2 bases and 1 base, in that order; junction bases with no gene match: 16. CDR1 and CDR2 from the germline V gene are SNHLY and FYNNEI. CDR3 length equals 20 residues. The material sequenced was PBMCs or a T cell subset sorted from them (not recorded which). This receptor was obtained from an adult woman who had mild COVID-19 (a few samples of this study predate the infection). Cell type and time point are not known. V and J are TRBV2 and TRBJ2-3; 9 bases line up with TRBD1. CDR3 sequence (DNA): TGTGCCAGCAGTGAACGCGTCGGGACAGGGAGCTCTAGGGGCACAGATACGCAGTATTTT. The encoded protein is CASSERVGTGSSRGTDTQYF. Full variable domain (missing parts from reference TRBV2 and TRBJ2-3): EPEVTQTPSHQVTQMGQEVILRCVPISNHLYFYWYRQILGQKVEFLVSFYNNEISEKSEIFDDQFSVERPDGSNFTLKIRSTKLEDSAMYFCASSERVGTGSSRGTDTQYFGPGTRLTVL.